Here is one TCR beta chain with its context. No antigen is known for it. The record originates from a study of regulatory T cells in long-lasting Graves disease. Study findings and constraints: Not thyroid tissue but only peripheral blood was studied. TRBV28 was favored in persistent disease, as were TRBJ1-2 and TRBJ2-5.

This sample's time point: persistent/refractory GD, antithyroid drugs over 5 years with positive TRAb. The TCR library used RNA extracted from PBMCs. Under American Thyroid Association guidelines, Graves' disease was diagnosed. This CDR3 region has 13 residues. The trim removed 10 bases at V and 3 bases at J, leaving 7 bases unmatched. In germline, CDR1 is KGHDR, CDR2 SFDVKD. Through Arm-PCR of CDR3 regions and iRepertoire HTBI primers, TCR beta libraries were built. TCRdb independently ran MiXCR on the multiplex PCR reads; one entry per CDR3 protein. The sample lists roughly 450,000 distinct CDR3 sequences, 20% to 25% occurring once.

This specimen was peripheral blood mononuclear cells (PBMCs), taken when the disease was refractory, from a patient treated with antithyroid drugs. The clonotype was recovered from a female donor with Graves disease. The V gene is TRBV24-1, the J gene TRBJ2-7; 8 bases map to TRBD1. The CDR3 region has the DNA TGTGCCACGCTTCAGGGGGCCGACTACGAGCAGTACTTC. Translation: CATLQGADYEQYF.